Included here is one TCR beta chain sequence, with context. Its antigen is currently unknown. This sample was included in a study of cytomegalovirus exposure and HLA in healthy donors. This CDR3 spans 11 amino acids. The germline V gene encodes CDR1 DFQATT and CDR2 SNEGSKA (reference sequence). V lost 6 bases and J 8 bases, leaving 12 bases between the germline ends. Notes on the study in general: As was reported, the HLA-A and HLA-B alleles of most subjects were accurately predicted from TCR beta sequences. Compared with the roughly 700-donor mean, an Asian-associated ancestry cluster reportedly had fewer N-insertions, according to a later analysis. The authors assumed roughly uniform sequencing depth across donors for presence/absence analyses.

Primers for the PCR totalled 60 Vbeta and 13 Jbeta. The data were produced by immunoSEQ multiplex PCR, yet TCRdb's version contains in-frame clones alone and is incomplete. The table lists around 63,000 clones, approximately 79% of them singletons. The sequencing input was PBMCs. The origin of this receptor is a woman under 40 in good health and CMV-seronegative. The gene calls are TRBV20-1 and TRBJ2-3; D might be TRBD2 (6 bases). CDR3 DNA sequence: TGCAGTGCGAGGAGGGGAGGTACGCAGTATTTT. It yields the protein CSARRGGTQYF.